Listed below are T cell receptor beta chains from one sample, sequenced in a study of blood T cell repertoires in COVID-19. Measured with immunoSEQ multiplex PCR; TCRdb has only the in-frame clones, and not every one. The sample carries 250,000 or so clones, approximately 88% recorded once. Sequencing was performed on PBMCs or T cells enriched from blood (not recorded which). The receptors derive from a woman aged 40 to 50 with acute COVID-19. Both conserved end residues are trimmed from each CDR3.

J gene	V gene	CDR3 protein
TRBJ1-2	TRBV5-6	ASSSRTGAASRGYT
TRBJ2-3	TRBV11-2	ASSPAWLAGGFSTDTQY
TRBJ2-5	TRBV11-2	ASSLVGSFQTQY
TRBJ1-3	TRBV6-5	ASKGVLGTIY
TRBJ1-2	TRBV7-2	ASSPRWGDGYT
TRBJ2-2	TRBV5-1	ASSSGAGANTGELF
TRBJ2-1	TRBV11-3	ASSPLLAGDNNEQF
TRBJ2-7	TRBV10-3	AISEGLATDEQY
TRBJ1-2	TRBV10-3	AISYSGTGFDGYT
TRBJ1-1	TRBV6-5	ASSYSRGTTEAF
TRBJ1-3	TRBV13	ASSSAQGWYSGNTIY
TRBJ2-2	TRBV5-4	ASSGWTSGTLNTGELF
TRBJ1-2	TRBV2	ATQGNSYGYT
TRBJ1-1	TRBV30	AKEGEAF
TRBJ2-1	TRBV5-1	ASSTSGSSYNEQF
TRBJ2-4	TRBV21-1	ASSLAGGAKNIQY
TRBJ1-5	TRBV6-4	ARTTGQEISNQPQH
TRBJ2-2	TRBV7-6	ASSHLDVGELF
TRBJ1-2	TRBV27	ASSLYPSGDRGRGYT
TRBJ2-7	TRBV7-8	ASSEAIAGVSYEQY
TRBJ2-1	TRBV7-2	ASSPPRLAGAYNEQF
TRBJ2-3	TRBV20-1	SASETLSDTQY
TRBJ2-5	TRBV25-1	ASSDGLADGGETQY
TRBJ1-1	TRBV18	ASSPTGLNTEAF
TRBJ2-1	TRBV4-3	ASSQDASGRAYNEQF
TRBJ2-2	TRBV7-2	ASSLFYPTSLDTGELF
TRBJ1-2	TRBV9	ASSVDSMNYGYT
TRBJ1-5	TRBV6-1	ASSEDPGGASNQPQH
TRBJ2-3	TRBV15	ATRPSGATDTQY
TRBJ1-2	TRBV6-2/TRBV6-3	ASSYSATIDGYT
TRBJ2-1	TRBV4-1	ASSQVSGSRNEQF
TRBJ1-1	TRBV5-1	ASSLTGRGGNTEAF
TRBJ2-2	TRBV5-6	ASSPRLAGIGELF
TRBJ2-7	TRBV4-1	ASSSPGQGYEQY
TRBJ1-5	TRBV15	ATSRDRDRPNSNQPQH
TRBJ2-1	TRBV5-5	ASSLAAGAYNEQF
TRBJ1-6	TRBV25-1	ASSDARRGYNSPLH
TRBJ2-1	TRBV15	ATSPIAGSSYNEQF
TRBJ2-7	TRBV6-5	ASSLAAGGFREQY
TRBJ1-1	TRBV5-1	ASSARSGTGSIAF
TRBJ2-1	TRBV28	ASSFRTQGARNEQF
TRBJ1-3	TRBV7-2	ASSLRGNSGNTIY